This T cell receptor (beta chain) was sequenced during a study of human T cells and chemical hapten exposure. Study details: DPC at 2% was the sensitizing agent, placed on 2 cm by 2 cm of upper inner arm skin. Study conclusions and caveats: Large CDR3 similarity clusters arose significantly more often from expanded TCRs than from controls. The number of TCRs above 1 in 1000 frequency did not change after DPC sensitization.

TCRdb used MiXCR to reprocess the RACE reads, holding one entry per CDR3 protein. Of tens of thousands of distinct CDR3 sequences in the sample, 6.5% to 10% are singletons; the top ten hold around 3%. Regarding time point: patch test 2, 6 weeks after DPC sensitization. The treatment: therapeutic diphenylcyclopropenone sensitization with weekly scalp DPC. In every case, blood was obtained before the patch test was applied. Germline V gene sequence: CDR1 SQVTM, CDR2 ANQGSEA. The CDR3 runs to 15 residues. V shed 6 bases, J shed 5 bases, and the junction held 12 bases outside the gene matches. About this clonotype: The antigen is not known.

The source is a woman aged 50 to 60 with alopecia areata. Some clones in this sample may be carry-over from other donors' samples. The genes are TRBV29-1 and TRBJ2-3; 9 bases map to TRBD1. Sequences were derived from whole blood, sampled in connection with sensitization to the hapten diphenylcyclopropenone (DPC). The CDR3 is CSVVPGDREGDTQYF. The CDR3 bases are TGCAGCGTCGTCCCCGGGGACAGGGAGGGAGATACGCAGTATTTT.